One and the same sample provided the 32 T cell receptor beta chains below, sequenced in a study of blood T cell repertoires in COVID-19. Generated by immunoSEQ multiplex PCR, the TCRdb table keeps only in-frame clones and is missing some. The sample shows 350,000 to 450,000 clones, roughly 90% of them seen only once. What was sequenced was peripheral blood. These receptors were taken from a middle-aged man with acute or convalescent COVID-19.

V is TRBV9 and J is TRBJ1-1; the match to TRBD1 covers 10 bases. Germline trimming cut 2 bases from V and 5 bases from J; bases unmatched to any gene: 6. The CDR3 spans 15 residues. Germline V gene lookup returns CDR1 SGDLS and CDR2 YYNGEE. In DNA form, the CDR3 reads TGTGCCAGCAGCGTTGGGACAGGGGCTGGAACTGAAGCTTTCTTT. This sequence encodes CASSVGTGAGTEAFF.

This clone was observed a handful of times. The rearrangement uses TRBV11-2 and TRBJ2-5; possible D gene TRBD2, 6 bases. Germline V CDR1 and CDR2: SGHAT, FQNNGV. The CDR3 contains 15 residues. V lost 4 bases to trimming and J lost 5 bases, with 17 bases between them. CDR3 in DNA: TGTGCCAGCAGCTCGACTAGACCCCTTGGGGAGACCCAGTACTTC. This sequence encodes CASSSTRPLGETQYF.

The chain uses TRBV15 and TRBJ2-5; 9 positions match TRBD2. The J segment lost 3 bases and the V segment lost 0 bases, leaving 5 bases of the junction unmatched. Germline CDR1 and CDR2: LNHNV and YYDKDF (reference sequence). The CDR3 extends over 16 amino acids. The CDR3 bases are TGTGCCACCAGCAGAGAAAAATTAGCGGGAGAAGAGACCCAGTACTTC. Its protein is CATSREKLAGEETQYF.

This sequence joins TRBV5-1 and TRBJ2-3; 8 bases fit TRBD2. The CDR3 spans 14 residues. V was pared by 4 bases and J by 7 bases, with 8 bases of the junction left unmatched. CDR1 is SGHRS and CDR2 is YFSETQ in the germline V gene. This CDR3 is CASSTGGSPNTQYF. The CDR3 DNA is TGCGCCAGCAGCACGGGAGGGTCCCCAAATACGCAGTATTTT.

The genes are TRBV21-1 and TRBJ1-1; no check of the table's D call, TRBD1, against the DNA was made. TRBV21-1 is a documented pseudogene. The CDR3 consists of 16 residues. CDR3 loop: CASSKFLSGMNTEAFF. The CDR3 bases are TGTGCCAGCAGCAAATTCCTTTCAGGGATGAACACTGAAGCTTTCTTT.

V usage is TRBV2 and J usage is TRBJ2-7; D possibly corresponds to TRBD1 (5 bases). Germline CDR1 SNHLY, CDR2 FYNNEI. V shed 8 bases and J shed 1 base, with 12 bases lying between them. The CDR3 sequence is 13 residues long. CDR3 residues: CASVRQSSYEQYF. CDR3 nucleotides: TGTGCCAGCGTTAGACAGTCTTCCTACGAGCAGTACTTC.

The chain joins TRBV29-1 to TRBJ2-5; TRBD1 agrees at 9 bases. Germline-derived CDR1 and CDR2 are SQVTM and ANQGSEA. The trim removed 2 bases at V and 1 base at J, leaving 8 bases unmatched. The CDR3 runs 16 residues. The CDR3 nucleotides are TGCAGCGTTGAAAAGCCCGGGACAGGGTCCCAAGAGACCCAGTACTTC. Its protein product is CSVEKPGTGSQETQYF.

The V call is TRBV28, the J call TRBJ2-7; perhaps TRBD1 as D (7 bases). Germline V gene sequence: CDR1 MDHEN, CDR2 SYDVKM. The CDR3 contains 15 residues. V lost 5 bases to trimming and J lost 7 bases, with 21 bases between them. The CDR3 DNA reads TGTGCCAGCAGTCCCGCGGGACAGAGAACTTGGGAGCAGTACTTC. This codes for CASSPAGQRTWEQYF.

In DNA form, the CDR3 reads TGCGCCAGCAGCTTGGTAGCCAGGGATTACTCCTACGAGCAGTACTTC. Protein sequence: CASSLVARDYSYEQYF. The genes are TRBV5-1 and TRBJ2-7; maybe TRBD1 (5 bases). CDR1 SGHRS and CDR2 YFSETQ come from the germline V gene. CDR3 length: 16 residues. V shed 0 bases and J shed 0 bases, with 13 bases lying between them.

The rearrangement links TRBV28 to TRBJ1-2, with 8 bases that match TRBD1. The germline CDR1 and CDR2 sequences are MDHEN and SYDVKM. This CDR3 has 16 residues. The V gene end was trimmed by 4 bases and the J gene end by 3 bases; junction bases not matched to a gene: 10. CDR3 loop: CASSCPYSGQDYGYTF. CDR3 in DNA: TGTGCCAGCAGTTGCCCCTATTCGGGACAGGACTATGGCTACACCTTC.

The chain carries TRBV6-2 or TRBV6-3 and TRBJ1-1; the match to TRBD1 covers 8 bases. The germline CDR1 and CDR2 sequences are MNHEY and SVGEGT. The CDR3 contains 18 residues. V lost 5 bases to trimming and J lost 1 base; unmatched junction nucleotides: 15. The CDR3 protein is CASSSLQGARGKNTEAFF. The CDR3 DNA sequence: TGTGCCAGCAGTAGCCTCCAGGGGGCGCGTGGGAAGAACACTGAAGCTTTCTTT.

This clone showed up just once. The CDR3 DNA follows: TGTGCCAGCAGTGAGGACAGGACTGGAAACACCATATATTTT. Its translation is CASSEDRTGNTIYF. This sequence joins TRBV2 and TRBJ1-3; 7 bases map to TRBD1. Germline V gene data show CDR1 as SNHLY and CDR2 as FYNNEI. V lost 3 bases and J lost 2; bases outside the gene matches: 1. CDR3 length: 14 residues.

The J gene is TRBJ2-1, the V gene TRBV6-2 or TRBV6-3; 13 nucleotides line up with TRBD2. After removal of 5 bases from V and 0 bases from J, the junction contained 1 base not matched to a gene. CDR1 and CDR2 (germline): MNHEY, SVGEGT. The CDR3 runs to 16 residues. The CDR3 loop reads CASSRTSGGSYNEQFF. The CDR3 nucleotides read TGTGCCAGCAGTAGGACTAGCGGGGGCTCCTACAATGAGCAGTTCTTC.

The CDR3 loop reads CASSETGFTDTQYF. The CDR3 coding sequence is TGTGCCAGCAGCGAGACAGGGTTCACAGATACGCAGTATTTT. The chain employs TRBV9 and TRBJ2-3, with 7 bases aligning to TRBD1. J lost 2 bases, V lost 3 bases, and 3 bases had no gene match. Germline values: CDR1 SGDLS, CDR2 YYNGEE. The CDR3 loop spans 14 amino acids. Based on the CDR3 plus reference TRBV9 and TRBJ2-3, the full variable domain is DSGVTQTPKHLITATGQRVTLRCSPRSGDLSVYWYQQSLDQGLQFLIQYYNGEERAKGNILERFSAQQFPDLHSELNLSSLELGDSALYFCASSETGFTDTQYFGPGTRLTVL.

This chain uses TRBV9 with TRBJ1-1, with TRBD1 identical over 8 bases. The length of the CDR3 is 15 residues. V was clipped by 0 bases and J by 7 bases; unmatched bases: 8. Germline V gene lookup returns CDR1 SGDLS and CDR2 YYNGEE. CDR3 sequence: CASSVADRVFGEAFF. CDR3 in DNA: TGTGCCAGCAGCGTAGCGGACAGGGTGTTTGGTGAAGCTTTCTTT.

The V gene is TRBV11-2, the J gene TRBJ2-1, with 11 bases fitting TRBD2. CDR1 and CDR2 from the germline V gene are SGHAT and FQNNGV. V dropped 5 bases and J dropped 0; count of bases not matched to a gene: 6. The CDR3 is 17 residues long. The CDR3 here is CASSPPGLAASYNEQFF. For the CDR3, the DNA is TGTGCCAGCAGCCCCCCGGGACTAGCGGCCTCCTACAATGAGCAGTTCTTC.

This sequence joins TRBV12-2 and TRBJ2-2; the D segment call TRBD2 is taken from the table without a DNA check. TRBV12-2 is reported as a pseudogene. The CDR3 contains 17 residues. CDR3 sequence (DNA): TGTGCAAGTCGCTTAGTCATAGAGCGGGGAGACACCGGGGAGCTGTTTTTT. Translating gives CASRLVIERGDTGELFF.

The chain carries TRBV7-9 and TRBJ1-3, with D possibly being TRBD1 (6 bases). V was clipped by 4 bases and J by 6 bases, with 22 bases between them. CDR1 is SEHNR, CDR2 FQNEAQ, per germline (reference sequence). This CDR3 spans 17 amino acids. CDR3 sequence (DNA): TGTGCCAGCAGCTCCGGGACACCAAAAGCCCTGACAAACACCATATATTTT. This gives the protein CASSSGTPKALTNTIYF.

The chain links TRBV19 to TRBJ2-1, with 7 bases aligning to TRBD2. The CDR3 contains 14 residues. Germline CDR1 LNHDA, CDR2 SQIVND (reference sequence). Unmatched junction bases numbered 6, after V lost 6 bases and J lost 4 bases. This CDR3 reads CASRGGSVYNEQFF. In DNA form, the CDR3 reads TGTGCCAGTAGGGGCGGGAGCGTATACAATGAGCAGTTCTTC.

The V call is TRBV3-1 (or the pseudogene TRBV3-2), the J call TRBJ1-5; D may be TRBD1 (5 bases). Trimming cost V 1 base and J 7 bases, with 11 bases left between them. Germline V gene data show CDR1 as LGHDT and CDR2 as YNNKEL (reference sequence). The CDR3 consists of 14 residues. The CDR3, as DNA: TGTGCCAGCAGCCAAGGACCCTGGGGCCAGCCCCAGCATTTT. Its protein is CASSQGPWGQPQHF.

This chain connects TRBV20-1 to TRBJ1-2; 7 bases are shared with TRBD1. The CDR3 contains 17 residues. Germline V gene data show CDR1 as DFQATT and CDR2 as SNEGSKA (reference sequence). With 3 bases clipped from V and 2 bases from J, the junction kept 15 bases outside the gene matches. The CDR3 DNA follows: TGCAGTGCTAGTCTAAGACAGGGACACCCAATGAACTATGGCTACACCTTC. This translates into CSASLRQGHPMNYGYTF.

The CDR3 DNA follows: TGTGCCAGCAGTCTCTCTTCGGGTGAAGCTTTCTTT. It translates to CASSLSSGEAFF. V is TRBV28 and J is TRBJ1-1, with unresolved D. The ends were cut back, 5 bases at V and 7 bases at J, with 11 bases in the middle. CDR3 length: 12 amino acids. Germline CDR1 reads MDHEN; CDR2 reads SYDVKM.

This chain connects TRBV13 to TRBJ1-1, with 8 bases aligning to TRBD1. The CDR3 length is 14 residues. The V gene end was trimmed by 5 bases and the J gene end by 1 base; junction bases not matched to a gene: 3. Germline assignment: CDR1 PRHDT and CDR2 FYEKMQ (reference sequence). The CDR3 spells CASSTGTGNTEAFF. CDR3 coding DNA: TGTGCCAGCAGCACAGGGACAGGGAACACTGAAGCTTTCTTT.

The chain couples TRBV4-2 to TRBJ1-3; the match to TRBD1 covers 12 bases. Germline V gene data show CDR1 as LGHNA and CDR2 as YNFKEQ. V dropped 8 bases and J dropped 0; count of bases not matched to a gene: 11. The CDR3 has 18 residues. The CDR3 nucleotides read TGTGCCAGCTCGAAGGGACAGGGGGCACTTGTCTCTGGAAACACCATATATTTT. Translation: CASSKGQGALVSGNTIYF.

The rearrangement links TRBV24-1 to TRBJ2-7; D is ambiguous. The CDR3 spans 14 residues. V gave up 6 bases and J gave up 3 bases, with 14 bases separating them. CDR1 is KGHDR, CDR2 SFDVKD, per germline. The CDR3 loop is CATSNQEMGYEQYF. The CDR3 DNA follows: TGTGCCACCAGTAACCAGGAAATGGGCTACGAGCAGTACTTC.

The CDR3 loop is CASSIRTGNSNYGYTF. CDR3 coding DNA: TGTGCCAGTAGTATTCGGACAGGGAACTCTAACTATGGCTACACCTTC. The chain uses TRBV19 and TRBJ1-2; TRBD1 aligns across 8 bases. The V segment lost 3 bases and the J segment 0 bases; nucleotides outside the gene matches: 6. Germline V gene data show CDR1 as LNHDA and CDR2 as SQIVND (reference sequence). The CDR3 runs to 16 residues.

V is TRBV5-1 and J is TRBJ2-2, with 7 bases identical to TRBD2. The CDR3 totals 21 residues. Germline lookup yields CDR1 SGHRS and CDR2 YFSETQ. V dropped 1 base and J dropped 3; count of bases not matched to a gene: 21. The CDR3 region has the DNA TGCGCCAGCAGCTTGTGGGGGGTTCCACTTGAACGACTAGCCCACACCGGGGAGCTGTTTTTT. Its translation is CASSLWGVPLERLAHTGELFF. Supplemented by reference TRBV5-1 and TRBJ2-2, the full variable domain reads KAGVTQTPRYLIKTRGQQVTLSCSPISGHRSVSWYQQTPGQGLQFLFEYFSETQRNKGNFPGRFSGRQFSNSRSEMNVSTLELGDSALYLCASSLWGVPLERLAHTGELFFGEGSRLTVL.

This clone was seen only a few times. The chain couples TRBV5-1 to TRBJ2-7, with a weak D call TRBD2 (6 bases). Trimming removed 4 bases from V and 4 bases from J, with 18 bases in between. The CDR3 is made up of 15 amino acids. The germline V gene encodes CDR1 SGHRS and CDR2 YFSETQ. The CDR3 sequence: CASSLHAGTSYEQYF. The CDR3 DNA reads as TGCGCCAGCAGCCTCCACGCCGGGACTTCTTACGAGCAGTACTTC.

This chain links TRBV29-1 with TRBJ2-1, with a tentative D call TRBD2 (7 bases). This CDR3 spans 19 amino acids. Trimming took 3 bases from V and 0 from J, leaving 24 bases between them. Germline lookup yields CDR1 SQVTM and CDR2 ANQGSEA. The CDR3 region has the DNA TGCAGCGTTGACGGGCGGGACACCGAGCGGGGAAGCTCCTACAATGAGCAGTTCTTC. Protein product: CSVDGRDTERGSSYNEQFF.

The chain combines TRBV7-8 with TRBJ1-5; TRBD1 aligns across 8 bases. Germline loops: CDR1 SGHVS, CDR2 FQNEAQ. CDR3 size: 15 residues. V gave up 5 bases and J gave up 6 bases; unmatched junction bases: 9. The CDR3 sequence: CASSQYSGGGQPQHF. Written as DNA, the CDR3 is TGTGCCAGCAGCCAATACTCAGGGGGCGGTCAGCCCCAGCATTTT.

The chain is built from TRBV3-1 (or the pseudogene TRBV3-2) and TRBJ2-5, with D unresolved. CDR3 length: 15 residues. V lost 1 base to trimming and J lost 5 bases, with 14 bases between them. The germline V gene has CDR1 LGHDT and CDR2 YNNKEL (reference sequence). Written as DNA, the CDR3 is TGTGCCAGCAGCCAAGGGTCCCGTGTAAGCGAGACCCAGTACTTC. Translated, it gives CASSQGSRVSETQYF.

The J gene is TRBJ1-5, the V gene TRBV30; no reliable D call. V was cut by 1 base and J by 1 base, with 5 bases left in between. Germline lookup yields CDR1 GTSNPN and CDR2 SVGIG (reference sequence). The CDR3 spans 13 residues. The chain's CDR3 is CAWSEQSNQPQHF. CDR3 bases: TGTGCCTGGAGTGAACAGAGCAATCAGCCCCAGCATTTT.